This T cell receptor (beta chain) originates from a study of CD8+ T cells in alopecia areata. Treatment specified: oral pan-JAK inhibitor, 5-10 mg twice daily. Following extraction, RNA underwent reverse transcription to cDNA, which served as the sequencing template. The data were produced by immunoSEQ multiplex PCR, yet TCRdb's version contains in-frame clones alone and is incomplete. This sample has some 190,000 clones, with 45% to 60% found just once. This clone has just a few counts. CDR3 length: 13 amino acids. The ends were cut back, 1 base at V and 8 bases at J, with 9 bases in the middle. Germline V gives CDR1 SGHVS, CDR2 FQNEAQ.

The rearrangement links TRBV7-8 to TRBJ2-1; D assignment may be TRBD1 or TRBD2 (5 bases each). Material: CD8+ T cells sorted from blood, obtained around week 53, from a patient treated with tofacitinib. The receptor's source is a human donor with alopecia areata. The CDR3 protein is CASSLGGVDEQFF. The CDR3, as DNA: TGTGCCAGCAGCTTAGGAGGGGTCGATGAGCAGTTCTTC.